The 15 T cell receptor beta chains given below trace back to one sample, sequenced in a study of CXCR3-negative and CXCR3-positive naive CD8 T cells. Study-wide results and caveats: More hydrophobic TRB CDR3s occurred in CXCR3-positive than in CXCR3-negative naive cells.

5' RACE with UMI labels generated the TRB cDNA libraries. Using the 5' RACE reads, TCRdb records one entry per CDR3 protein without DNA. In all, the sample yields approximately 59,000 distinct CDR3 sequences. Their cognate antigens are unknown. Sample: naive CXCR3+ CD8+ T cells from blood. Subset here: CD45RO-CCR7+CD27+CD95- naive CD8+ T cells expressing CXCR3 (TNR3+). Every receptor here comes from a human donor in good health. Some clones in this sample may be carry-over from other donors' samples.

The chain recombines TRBV29-1 with TRBJ2-3; the D gene TCRdb calls, TRBD1, cannot be checked with no DNA. The CDR3 runs to 11 residues. The germline V gene encodes CDR1 SQVTM and CDR2 ANQGSEA. The CDR3 sequence is CSPGGTDTQYF.

The CDR3 is CASSPSRDQETQYF. The chain uses TRBV12-3 or TRBV12-4 and TRBJ2-5; TCRdb picks TRBD1, but there is no DNA to check that call. This CDR3 has 14 residues.

V is TRBV5-6 and J is TRBJ1-1; TCRdb calls TRBD1, which cannot be checked without DNA. The germline V gene encodes CDR1 SGHDT and CDR2 YYEEEE. This CDR3 comprises 17 residues. The CDR3 sequence is CASSLIDRTKLNTEAFF.

The CDR3: CSVESRGHIGYTF. The V and J genes are TRBV29-1 and TRBJ1-2; TCRdb designates TRBD1, a call that cannot be tested without DNA. CDR1 and CDR2 from the germline V gene are SQVTM and ANQGSEA. CDR3 length equals 13 residues.

The V call is TRBV6-5, the J call TRBJ1-2. Germline-derived CDR1 and CDR2 are MNHEY and SVGAGI. The CDR3 loop spans 15 amino acids. This CDR3 reads CASSYSNQSPGGYTF.

The chain carries TRBV19 and TRBJ1-5; TCRdb returns TRBD1, unconfirmable since there is no DNA. CDR1 LNHDA and CDR2 SQIVND come from the germline V gene (reference sequence). The CDR3 spans 15 residues. CDR3: CASTVLTGGSQPQHF.

The gene calls are TRBV7-9 and TRBJ2-2. Germline CDR1 reads SEHNR; CDR2 reads FQNEAQ (reference sequence). This CDR3 has 12 residues. CDR3 residues: CASSFEAGELFF.

The chain is built from TRBV7-6 and TRBJ1-6. Germline V gene sequence: CDR1 SGHVS, CDR2 FNYEAQ. The CDR3 runs to 14 residues. CDR3 in amino acids: CASSRESQNSPLHF.

This chain links TRBV11-2 with TRBJ2-1. Germline CDR1 SGHAT, CDR2 FQNNGV. This CDR3 spans 11 amino acids. Here the CDR3 reads CASSLAGEQFF.

The chain is built from TRBV7-8 and TRBJ2-3; TCRdb proposes TRBD2, but this gene call is untestable without DNA. In germline, CDR1 is SGHVS, CDR2 FQNEAQ. The CDR3 is 15 amino acids. The CDR3 sequence: CASSSFGGPTDTQYF. The entire variable domain, with the rest obtained from reference TRBV7-8 and TRBJ2-3, is as follows: GAGVSQSPRYKVAKRGQDVALRCDPISGHVSLFWYQQALGQGPEFLTYFQNEAQLDKSGLPSDRFFAERPEGSVSTLKIQRTQQEDSAVYLCASSSFGGPTDTQYFGPGTRLTVL.

The chain combines TRBV12-5 with TRBJ2-3; TCRdb's D gene call, TRBD1, goes unchecked for lack of DNA. CDR1 and CDR2 from the germline V gene are LGHNT and FRNRAP. The CDR3 runs to 14 residues. CDR3 protein: CASGFGLGTDTQYF.

V gene TRBV6-2 or TRBV6-3 combines with J gene TRBJ2-1; the D call from TCRdb, TRBD1, cannot be confirmed without DNA. Germline CDR1 reads MNHEY; CDR2 reads SVGEGT. This CDR3 has 13 residues. CDR3 sequence reads: CASKGQGRNEQFF.

The V gene is TRBV9, the J gene TRBJ2-3; TCRdb outputs TRBD2, but without DNA this stays unchecked. Per germline, CDR1 SGDLS and CDR2 YYNGEE. The CDR3 has 16 amino acids. The CDR3 region is CASSENSGGLTDTQYF. Together with reference TRBV9 and TRBJ2-3, the CDR3 gives the full variable domain: DSGVTQTPKHLITATGQRVTLRCSPRSGDLSVYWYQQSLDQGLQFLIQYYNGEERAKGNILERFSAQQFPDLHSELNLSSLELGDSALYFCASSENSGGLTDTQYFGPGTRLTVL.

The rearrangement uses TRBV6-5 and TRBJ1-2; the D gene TCRdb calls, TRBD1, cannot be checked with no DNA. Germline CDR1 reads MNHEY; CDR2 reads SVGAGI. The CDR3 sequence is 15 residues long. CDR3: CASRPLGQTLDGYTF.

The chain uses TRBV9 and TRBJ2-3; the TRBD2 assignment by TCRdb is unverifiable without DNA. CDR1 and CDR2 from the germline V gene are SGDLS and YYNGEE. The CDR3 loop spans 16 amino acids. CDR3 residues: CASTPSGTSGSETQYF.